Sequencing of this TCR beta chain was carried out in a study of Graves' ophthalmopathy and Graves' hyperthyroidism. From RNA, the CDR3 regions of TCR beta chains were amplified and sequenced. HTBI-primed RT-PCR formed the first round, and a multiplex PCR formed the second. TCRdb reprocessed the multiplex PCR reads with MiXCR, giving one entry per CDR3 protein. The sample lists approximately 500,000 distinct CDR3 sequences; roughly 14% were seen once. In germline, CDR1 is MDHEN, CDR2 SYDVKM. This CDR3 is 13 amino acids long. Trimming took off 10 bases at V and 2 bases at J, with 14 bases between the two ends. This clonotype was detected ten times or more.

J is TRBJ2-5 and V is TRBV28, with D possibly matching TRBD2 (6 bases). This receptor was identified in a woman aged 25-40 years with Graves' ophthalmopathy. The specimen sequenced was blood. CDR3 sequence: CAIRRDGQETQYF. In DNA form, the CDR3 reads TGTGCCATCCGGAGGGACGGACAAGAGACCCAGTACTTC.